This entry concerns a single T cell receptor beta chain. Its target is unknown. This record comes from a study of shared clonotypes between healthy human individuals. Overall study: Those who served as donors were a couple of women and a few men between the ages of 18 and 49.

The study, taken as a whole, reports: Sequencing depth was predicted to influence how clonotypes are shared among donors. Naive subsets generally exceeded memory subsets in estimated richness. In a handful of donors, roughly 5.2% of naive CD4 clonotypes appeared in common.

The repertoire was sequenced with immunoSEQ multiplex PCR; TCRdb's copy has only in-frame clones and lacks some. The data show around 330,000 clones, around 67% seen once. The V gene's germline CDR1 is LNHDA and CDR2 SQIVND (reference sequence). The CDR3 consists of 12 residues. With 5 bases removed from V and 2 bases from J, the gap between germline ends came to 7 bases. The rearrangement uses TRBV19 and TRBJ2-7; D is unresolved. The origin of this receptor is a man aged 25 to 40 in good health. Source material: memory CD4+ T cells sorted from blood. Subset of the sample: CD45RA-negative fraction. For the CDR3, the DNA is TGTGCCAGTAGTGCTTCTCCCTACGAGCAGTACTTC. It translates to CASSASPYEQYF.